The table lists the clone carrying this T cell receptor beta chain with a few counts. The record originates from a study of T-cell memory formation after mild COVID-19. One entry per CDR3 protein results from TCRdb running MiXCR on the 5' RACE reads. Of about 340,000 distinct CDR3 sequences listed, approximately 12% are singletons. J was trimmed by 10 bases and V by 5 bases; bases with no gene match: 11. Germline lookup yields CDR1 MNHEY and CDR2 SMNVEV (reference sequence). The CDR3 covers 14 residues. The J gene is TRBJ2-1, the V gene TRBV27; 7 nucleotides align to TRBD2. This TCR was recovered from a man between 18 and 29 years old who had mild COVID-19 (a few samples of this study predate the infection). Cell type and time point are not known. The sample comprised PBMCs or a T cell subset sorted from them (not recorded which). In DNA, the CDR3 is TGTGCCAGCAGTCGCCCCGGGACTATCAACGAGCAGTTCTTC. This sequence encodes CASSRPGTINEQFF.